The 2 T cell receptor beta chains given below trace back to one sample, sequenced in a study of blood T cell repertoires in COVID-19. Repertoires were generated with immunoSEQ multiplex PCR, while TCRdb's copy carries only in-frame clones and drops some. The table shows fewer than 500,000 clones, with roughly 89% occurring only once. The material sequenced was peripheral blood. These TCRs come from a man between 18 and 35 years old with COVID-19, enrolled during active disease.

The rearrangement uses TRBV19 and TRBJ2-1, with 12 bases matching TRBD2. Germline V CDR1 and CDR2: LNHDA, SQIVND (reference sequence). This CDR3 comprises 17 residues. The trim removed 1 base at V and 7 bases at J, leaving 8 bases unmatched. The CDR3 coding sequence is TGTGCCAGTAGTATAGTGACTAGCGGGAGTTTCGAGAATGAGCAGTTCTTC. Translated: CASSIVTSGSFENEQFF.

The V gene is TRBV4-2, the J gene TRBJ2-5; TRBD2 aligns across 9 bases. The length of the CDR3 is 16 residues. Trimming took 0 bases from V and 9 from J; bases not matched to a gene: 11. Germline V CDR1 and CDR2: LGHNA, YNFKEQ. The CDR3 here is CASSQEVSSGAMAQYF. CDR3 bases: TGTGCCAGCAGCCAAGAAGTGTCTAGCGGGGCCATGGCCCAGTACTTC.